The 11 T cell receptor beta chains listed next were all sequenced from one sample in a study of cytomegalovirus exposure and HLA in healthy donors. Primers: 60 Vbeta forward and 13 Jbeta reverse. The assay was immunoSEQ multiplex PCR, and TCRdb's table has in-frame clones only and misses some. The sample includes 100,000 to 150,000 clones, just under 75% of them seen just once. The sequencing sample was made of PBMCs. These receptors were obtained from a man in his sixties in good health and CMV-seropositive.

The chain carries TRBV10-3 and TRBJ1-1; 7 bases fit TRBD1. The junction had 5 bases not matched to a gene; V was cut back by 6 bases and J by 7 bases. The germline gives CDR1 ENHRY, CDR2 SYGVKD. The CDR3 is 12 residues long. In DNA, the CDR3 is TGTGCCATCAGAGACAGGGCCGGTGAAGCTTTCTTT. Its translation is CAIRDRAGEAFF.

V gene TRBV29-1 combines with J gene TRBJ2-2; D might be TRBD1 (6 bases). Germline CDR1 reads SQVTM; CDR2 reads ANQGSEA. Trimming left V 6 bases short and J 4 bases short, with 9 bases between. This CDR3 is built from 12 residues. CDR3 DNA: TGCAGCGTAAGAGGGGGCACCGGGGAGCTGTTTTTT. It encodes CSVRGGTGELFF.

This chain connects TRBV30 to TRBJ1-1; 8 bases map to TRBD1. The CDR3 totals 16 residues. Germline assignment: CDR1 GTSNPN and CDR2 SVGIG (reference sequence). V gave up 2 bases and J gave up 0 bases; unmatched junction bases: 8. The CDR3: CAWSNPRTGMNTEAFF. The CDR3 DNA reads TGTGCCTGGAGTAACCCCAGGACAGGGATGAACACTGAAGCTTTCTTT. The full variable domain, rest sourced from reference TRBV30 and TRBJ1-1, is SQTIHQWPATLVQPVGSPLSLECTVEGTSNPNLYWYRQAAGRGLQLLFYSVGIGQISSEVPQNLSASRPQDRQFILSSKKLLLSDSGFYLCAWSNPRTGMNTEAFFGQGTRLTVV.

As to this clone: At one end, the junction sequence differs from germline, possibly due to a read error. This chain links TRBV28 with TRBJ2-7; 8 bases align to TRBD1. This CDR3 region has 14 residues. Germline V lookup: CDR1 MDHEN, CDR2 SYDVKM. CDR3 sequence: CASSPDRGASPFRF. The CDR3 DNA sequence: TGTGCCAGCAGTCCAGACAGGGGCGCCTCCCCCTTCCGTTTC.

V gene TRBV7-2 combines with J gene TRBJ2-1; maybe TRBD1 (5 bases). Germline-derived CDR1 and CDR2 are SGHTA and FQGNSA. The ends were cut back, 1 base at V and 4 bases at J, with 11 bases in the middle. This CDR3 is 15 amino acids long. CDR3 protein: CASSLVPQGYNEQFF. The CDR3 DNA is TGTGCCAGCAGCTTAGTGCCGCAGGGATACAATGAGCAGTTCTTC.

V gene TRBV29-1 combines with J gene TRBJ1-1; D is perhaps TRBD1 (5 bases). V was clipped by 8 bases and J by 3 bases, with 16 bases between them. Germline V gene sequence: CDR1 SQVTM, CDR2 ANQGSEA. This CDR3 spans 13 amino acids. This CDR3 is CSSRQGFDTEAFF. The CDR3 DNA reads TGCAGCTCCCGGCAGGGATTTGACACTGAAGCTTTCTTT.

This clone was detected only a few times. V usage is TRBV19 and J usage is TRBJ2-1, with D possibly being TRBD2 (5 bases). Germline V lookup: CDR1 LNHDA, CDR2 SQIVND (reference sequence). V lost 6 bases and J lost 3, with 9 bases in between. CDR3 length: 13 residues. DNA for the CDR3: TGTGCCAGTAGAGGGAGAGGCTACAATGAGCAGTTCTTC. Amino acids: CASRGRGYNEQFF.

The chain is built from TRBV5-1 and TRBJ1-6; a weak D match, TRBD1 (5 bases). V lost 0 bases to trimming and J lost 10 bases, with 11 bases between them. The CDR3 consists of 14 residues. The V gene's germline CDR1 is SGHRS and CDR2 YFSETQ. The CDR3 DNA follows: TGCGCCAGCAGCTTGGACAGGAGTCGATCACCCCTCCACTTT. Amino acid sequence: CASSLDRSRSPLHF.

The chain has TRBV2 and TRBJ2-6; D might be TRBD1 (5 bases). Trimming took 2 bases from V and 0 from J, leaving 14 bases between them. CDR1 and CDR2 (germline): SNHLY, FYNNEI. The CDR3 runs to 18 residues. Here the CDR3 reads CASSELAGWGSGANVLTF. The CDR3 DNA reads TGTGCCAGCAGTGAACTGGCAGGGTGGGGCTCTGGGGCCAACGTCCTGACTTTC.

The chain's CDR3 is CAWGGGGTTTDTQYF. The CDR3 DNA is TGTGCCTGGGGAGGGGGGGGTACAACCACAGATACGCAGTATTTT. The rearrangement uses TRBV30 and TRBJ2-3, with D possibly TRBD2 on 7 matching bases. Germline V CDR1 and CDR2: GTSNPN, SVGIG (reference sequence). The CDR3 is 15 residues long. The V end was cut by 5 bases, the J end by 2 bases, with 17 bases between.

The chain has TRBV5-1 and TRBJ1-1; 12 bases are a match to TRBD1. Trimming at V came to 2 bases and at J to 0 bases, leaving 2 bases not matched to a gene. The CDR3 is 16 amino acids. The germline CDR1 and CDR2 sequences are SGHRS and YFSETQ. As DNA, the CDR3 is TGCGCCAGCAGCTTCGGGACAGGGGGCCTGAACACTGAAGCTTTCTTT. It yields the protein CASSFGTGGLNTEAFF.